These 5 T cell receptor beta chains originate from one sample sequenced in a study of identical twins. TCRdb reprocessed the 5' RACE reads with MiXCR, giving one entry per CDR3 protein. The sample contains 1.5 million to 2 million distinct CDR3 sequences, less than 35% of which appear only once. Specimen: cord blood. The receptors come from a newborn girl in good health.

This clonotype was counted a few times. This chain links TRBV28 with TRBJ2-7; TRBD2 matches 8 bases. Germline V lookup: CDR1 MDHEN, CDR2 SYDVKM. The CDR3 sequence is 16 residues long. V was clipped by 6 bases and J by 2 bases; unmatched bases: 12. CDR3 coding DNA: TGTGCCAGCAGACATAGGGTCGGGAGGGGGACCTACGAGCAGTACTTC. This encodes CASRHRVGRGTYEQYF.

DNA for the CDR3: TGTGCCAGCAGTTACGTGCGGGGACTAGCGGGGGGCAATGAGCAGTACTTC. It translates to CASSYVRGLAGGNEQYF. J is TRBJ2-7 and V is TRBV6-5; 15 bases align to TRBD2. Germline CDR1 MNHEY, CDR2 SVGAGI. J was trimmed by 7 bases and V by 2 bases; bases with no gene match: 9. This CDR3 is built from 17 residues.

This chain connects TRBV10-3 to TRBJ2-5, with D possibly being TRBD2 (7 bases). This CDR3 comprises 17 residues. Trimming pared 0 bases from V and 2 bases from J, leaving 16 bases between. Germline V CDR1 and CDR2: ENHRY, SYGVKD. As DNA, the CDR3 is TGTGCCATCAGTGAGTCCTCTTCGGGGGGCTGGCAAGAGACCCAGTACTTC. Its translation is CAISESSSGGWQETQYF.

The sample holds a few counts of this clonotype. The V call is TRBV12-3 or TRBV12-4, the J call TRBJ2-5, with TRBD2 identical over 7 bases. The CDR3 has 16 amino acids. The V and J ends lost 6 bases and 6 bases, in that order; junction bases with no gene match: 16. CDR3 protein: CASRPRLAEPLKTQYF. The CDR3, as DNA: TGTGCCAGCAGACCCAGGCTAGCGGAGCCCTTGAAGACCCAGTACTTC.

Many counts were recorded for this clonotype. The chain joins TRBV5-1 to TRBJ2-1; 10 positions match TRBD2. CDR1 is SGHRS and CDR2 is YFSETQ in the germline V gene. The CDR3 is 15 amino acids. V shed 1 base and J 8 bases; nucleotides not matched to a gene: 6. CDR3 region: CASSLPSGRIHEQFF. The CDR3 DNA is TGCGCCAGCAGCTTGCCTAGCGGGAGAATCCATGAGCAGTTCTTC.